Following are 10 T cell receptor beta chains from one sample sequenced in a study of tumor-infiltrating lymphocytes in primary liver carcinoma. The input was approximately 500 ng total RNA; TCR beta cDNA was made from it with a constant-region primer. Researchers made the TCR beta libraries by running three nested multiplex PCR rounds with slightly modified ARM-PCR. With TRBV1-TRBV30 forward primers and a C-beta reverse primer, the first two PCR rounds were run for approximately 9 cycles each. TCRdb reanalysed the multiplex PCR reads using MiXCR and keeps one entry per CDR3 protein. The sample carries 100,000 or so distinct CDR3 sequences, roughly 80% recorded once. The tissue used was unsorted bulk material of about 19-34 mg. RNA and DNA were co-extracted from it with the AllPrep DNA/RNA mini kit. The sample was liver tumor tissue from sampling region 3. Stated subset: tumor region T3, left-lateral pole. Every receptor here comes from a man aged 35-49 years with primary liver carcinoma and hepatitis B virus infection.

CDR3 in DNA: TGTGCCAGCAGTTACTCGGGGTGGGAGTACGTTGAACAGTTCTTC. Protein sequence: CASSYSGWEYVEQFF. The rearrangement links TRBV6-5 to TRBJ2-1, with D possibly TRBD2 on 5 matching bases. The V gene lost 0 bases and the J gene lost 13 bases, with 19 bases spanning the gap. The CDR3 loop spans 15 amino acids. From germline, CDR1 is MNHEY and CDR2 SVGAGI.

Notes on this clonotype: Since the CDR3 does not end with the conserved phenylalanine or tryptophan, this likely comes from a read error. This rearrangement joins TRBV11-1 to TRBJ2-4, with 9 positions matching TRBD2. This CDR3 region has 17 residues. From germline, CDR1 is SGHAT and CDR2 FQDESV (reference sequence). The CDR3 nucleotides read TGTGCCATCAGCTTTCCCGGGACTAGCTGGTCCAAAAACATTCAGTACTTA. Translated: CAISFPGTSWSKNIQYL.

CDR3 nucleotides: TGTGCCAGCTGCCCGAGACTAGCGGGAGCGCTACAGTACTTC. Translated: CASCPRLAGALQYF. This chain links TRBV11-1 with TRBJ2-1, with TRBD2 identical over 12 bases. The tail of the sequence fits TRBJ2-7 better, so the J call may be wrong. The CDR3 contains 14 residues. From germline, CDR1 is SGHAT and CDR2 FQDESV (reference sequence).

Points on this clonotype: The CDR3 does not end in the conserved phenylalanine or tryptophan, so this is likely a read error. This chain uses TRBV5-1 with TRBJ2-3, with a tentative D call TRBD2 (6 bases). V gave up 1 base and J gave up 5 bases, with 20 bases separating them. CDR1 SGHRS and CDR2 YFSETQ come from the germline V gene. CDR3 size: 17 residues. This CDR3 reads CASSLPGRIDGIDTQYL. CDR3 nucleotide sequence: TGCGCCAGCAGCTTGCCAGGGAGGATCGACGGCATAGATACGCAGTATCTT.

By proportion, this clonotype is medium-sized. This rearrangement joins TRBV10-2 to TRBJ2-5; no firm D call. Trimming removed 4 bases from V and 2 bases from J, with 11 bases in between. Per the germline V gene, CDR1 is WSHSY and CDR2 is SAAADI. The CDR3 runs to 14 residues. The DNA for the CDR3 is TGCGCCAGCAGTGGTAGTTCCAGACAAGAGACCCAGTACTTC. The encoded protein is CASSGSSRQETQYF.

This chain links TRBV10-3 with TRBJ2-7, with TRBD1 matching over 9 bases. CDR1 ENHRY and CDR2 SYGVKD come from the germline V gene. The CDR3 covers 17 residues. Trimming took 3 bases from V and 6 from J; bases not matched to a gene: 15. The CDR3 DNA follows: TGTGCCATCAGTGACAATAAACAGGGACAGGGACTTTTCGAGCAGTACTTC. This codes for CAISDNKQGQGLFEQYF.

V usage is TRBV29-1 and J usage is TRBJ1-1; D unresolved. V was clipped by 5 bases and J by 13 bases, with 29 bases between them. The germline gives CDR1 SQVTM, CDR2 ANQGSEA. This CDR3 has 15 residues. CDR3: CSVNSGWGMNTGDFF. CDR3 nucleotide sequence: TGCAGCGTTAATTCGGGGTGGGGTATGAACACTGGAGATTTCTTT. Full variable domain (missing parts from reference TRBV29-1 and TRBJ1-1): SAVISQKPSRDICQRGTSLTIQCQVDSQVTMMFWYRQQPGQSLTLIATANQGSEATYESGFVIDKFPISRPNLTFSTLTVSNMSPEDSSIYLCSVNSGWGMNTGDFFGQGTRLTVV.

A note on this clonotype: The conserved phenylalanine or tryptophan is not found at the CDR3 terminus, so this likely reflects a read error. The chain couples TRBV5-6 to TRBJ2-2; 13 bases align to TRBD2. The germline CDR1 and CDR2 sequences are SGHDT and YYEEEE. The CDR3 loop spans 18 amino acids. The V gene end was trimmed by 5 bases and the J gene end by 0 bases; junction bases not matched to a gene: 7. CDR3 in amino acids: CASRKGTSGIANTGELFY. DNA of the CDR3: TGTGCCAGCAGAAAAGGGACTAGCGGGATAGCGAACACCGGGGAGCTGTTTTAT.

In the case of this clonotype: Germline and junction disagree at one end, which may indicate a read error. This CDR3 reads CASSYSWDIYGYTF. The CDR3 DNA sequence: TGTGCTAGCAGTTACTCGTGGGACATCTATGGCTACACCTTC. V gene TRBV6-5 combines with J gene TRBJ1-2, with D tentatively TRBD1 (6 bases). The CDR3 is made up of 14 amino acids. Germline-derived CDR1 and CDR2 are MNHEY and SVGAGI.

This clonotype was detected once. This chain joins TRBV29-1 and TRBJ2-2; D perhaps matches TRBD2 (6 bases). Looked up from germline, CDR1 is SQVTM and CDR2 is ANQGSEA. There are 15 residues in the CDR3. Trimming left V 4 bases short and J 12 bases short, with 24 bases between. The DNA of the CDR3 is TGCAGCGTTGGGGCTAGCGCGGTGAACACTGGGAAGCTGTTTTTT. It codes for CSVGASAVNTGKLFF.